These 27 T cell receptor beta chains were all obtained from the same sample, sequenced in a study of cytomegalovirus exposure and HLA in healthy donors. The PCR ran on 60 Vbeta and 13 Jbeta primers. The assay was immunoSEQ multiplex PCR, and TCRdb's table has in-frame clones only and misses some. The data hold tens of thousands of clones, with roughly 79% observed a single time. Sequencing was performed on PBMCs. These receptors all stem from a male donor in good health and CMV-seronegative.

J is TRBJ1-4 and V is TRBV9; 7 bases align to TRBD1. Germline CDR1 SGDLS, CDR2 YYNGEE. The trim removed 3 bases at V and 10 bases at J, leaving 9 bases unmatched. The CDR3 consists of 14 residues. The CDR3 sequence is CASSGSQGPRKLFF. DNA of the CDR3: TGTGCCAGCAGCGGGTCACAGGGGCCCCGAAAACTGTTTTTT.

The rearrangement uses TRBV27 and TRBJ1-2, with D perhaps TRBD1 (6 bases). V gave up 5 bases and J gave up 3 bases, with 19 bases separating them. The CDR3 is 16 residues long. Germline V gives CDR1 MNHEY, CDR2 SMNVEV (reference sequence). The CDR3 reads CASSNRQAISHYGYTF. In nucleotides, the CDR3 is TGTGCCAGCAGTAACCGACAGGCTATTTCCCACTATGGCTACACCTTC.

This clone occurred a few times. This chain links TRBV19 with TRBJ1-2, with 9 nucleotides matching TRBD1. The V gene end was trimmed by 10 bases and the J gene end by 1 base; junction bases not matched to a gene: 7. The CDR3 is made up of 14 amino acids. Germline V gene lookup returns CDR1 LNHDA and CDR2 SQIVND (reference sequence). CDR3 sequence reads: CATGTGRGNYGYTF. CDR3 nucleotide sequence: TGTGCCACCGGGACAGGGAGGGGTAACTATGGCTACACCTTC.

V and J are TRBV7-9 and TRBJ2-2; 9 bases agree with TRBD1. Trimming cost V 5 bases and J 6 bases; bases outside gene matches: 10. The CDR3 sequence is 16 residues long. Germline values: CDR1 SEHNR, CDR2 FQNEAQ (reference sequence). The chain's CDR3 is CASSGWDRARSGELFF. The CDR3 DNA is TGTGCCAGCAGCGGCTGGGACAGGGCACGTTCCGGGGAGCTGTTTTTT.

This sequence joins TRBV5-4 and TRBJ2-7; D possibly corresponds to TRBD1 (7 bases). Germline V lookup: CDR1 SGHNT, CDR2 YYREEE (reference sequence). The CDR3 is 16 amino acids. With 1 base removed from V and 4 bases from J, the gap between germline ends came to 18 bases. CDR3: CASSLSGQGGGYEQYF. The CDR3 region has the DNA TGTGCCAGCAGCTTGAGTGGGCAGGGGGGTGGGTACGAGCAGTACTTC.

In DNA form, the CDR3 reads TGTGCCAGCAGCGCAGGGGGTGGAAACACTGAAGCTTTCTTT. Encoded protein: CASSAGGGNTEAFF. The V and J genes are TRBV5-5 and TRBJ1-1; 7 bases match TRBD1. The CDR3 covers 14 residues. Germline CDR1 SGHKS, CDR2 YYEKEE (reference sequence). Trimming took 4 bases from V and 2 from J; bases not matched to a gene: 5.

V is TRBV6-5 and J is TRBJ1-1; D is unresolved. Germline V lookup: CDR1 MNHEY, CDR2 SVGAGI. V lost 6 bases and J lost 2, with 10 bases in between. CDR3 length: 13 amino acids. CDR3 nucleotide sequence: TGTGCCAGCAGCAAACAACCCAACACTGAAGCTTTCTTT. Its protein product is CASSKQPNTEAFF.

The chain employs TRBV28 and TRBJ2-7; 8 bases line up with TRBD1. This CDR3 is built from 14 residues. The V segment lost 3 bases and the J segment 1 base; nucleotides outside the gene matches: 2. CDR1 is MDHEN, CDR2 SYDVKM, per germline. The DNA for the CDR3 is TGTGCCAGCAGTTTCGGGACAGGTTCCTACGAGCAGTACTTC. Translated, it gives CASSFGTGSYEQYF.

This clone was seen a handful of times. The chain is built from TRBV19 and TRBJ1-4, with D possibly TRBD1 on 6 matching bases. The CDR3 has 14 residues. V lost 3 bases to trimming and J lost 8 bases, with 13 bases between them. Germline CDR1 and CDR2: LNHDA and SQIVND (reference sequence). The CDR3 loop reads CASSIEQGNEKLFF. The CDR3 DNA is TGTGCCAGTAGTATCGAACAGGGAAACGAAAAACTGTTTTTT. Using reference TRBV19 and TRBJ1-4 for the parts outside the CDR3, the full variable domain is DGGITQSPKYLFRKEGQNVTLSCEQNLNHDAMYWYRQDPGQGLRLIYYSQIVNDFQKGDIAEGYSVSREKKESFPLTVTSAQKNPTAFYLCASSIEQGNEKLFFGSGTQLSVL.

The V call is TRBV5-6, the J call TRBJ2-7; tentatively, D is TRBD1 (5 bases). Germline V gene sequence: CDR1 SGHDT, CDR2 YYEEEE. This CDR3 contains 14 residues. V lost 0 bases and J lost 2, with 9 bases in between. The CDR3 sequence: CASSLGGPPYEQYF. As DNA, the CDR3 is TGTGCCAGCAGCTTGGGGGGCCCCCCCTACGAGCAGTACTTC.

This rearrangement joins TRBV5-4 to TRBJ2-7; tentatively, D is TRBD2 (6 bases). Germline lookup yields CDR1 SGHNT and CDR2 YYREEE (reference sequence). The CDR3 length is 15 residues. V lost 0 bases and J 4 bases, leaving 14 bases between the germline ends. In nucleotides, the CDR3 is TGTGCCAGCAGCTTGGCGGGGACTGGGGGGTACGAGCAGTACTTC. Its protein is CASSLAGTGGYEQYF.

The rearrangement links TRBV10-3 to TRBJ1-4, with TRBD1 as a possible D gene (5 bases). CDR1 is ENHRY and CDR2 is SYGVKD in the germline V gene. This CDR3 is built from 16 residues. Deletions cut 3 bases from V and 0 bases from J, with 11 bases between. The CDR3 is CAISDQGQATNEKLFF. The CDR3 nucleotides read TGTGCCATCAGTGACCAAGGACAAGCAACTAATGAAAAACTGTTTTTT.

In this sample, this clone turned up a few times. Here the CDR3 reads CASSRGTGQGESYEQYF. The CDR3 DNA is TGTGCCAGCAGCCGCGGAACGGGACAGGGAGAATCCTACGAGCAGTACTTC. The chain joins TRBV27 to TRBJ2-5, with 9 nucleotides matching TRBD1. The J call is uncertain, as TRBJ2-7 better fits the DNA end. Germline CDR1 is MNHEY and CDR2 is SMNVEV (reference sequence). The CDR3 runs to 17 residues.

In its sample, this clone was seen a few times. This rearrangement joins TRBV19 to TRBJ2-4, with D uncertain. V dropped 6 bases and J dropped 0 bases, with 6 bases sitting between them. This CDR3 is built from 13 residues. Germline assignment: CDR1 LNHDA and CDR2 SQIVND (reference sequence). The CDR3 region is CASRFRAKNIQYF. CDR3 nucleotides: TGTGCCAGTAGATTTCGAGCCAAAAACATTCAGTACTTC. Drawing the rest from reference TRBV19 and TRBJ2-4, the complete variable domain is DGGITQSPKYLFRKEGQNVTLSCEQNLNHDAMYWYRQDPGQGLRLIYYSQIVNDFQKGDIAEGYSVSREKKESFPLTVTSAQKNPTAFYLCASRFRAKNIQYFGAGTRLSVL.

V is TRBV5-1 and J is TRBJ1-1; D possibly corresponds to TRBD1 (6 bases). This CDR3 has 14 amino acids. Germline CDR1 and CDR2: SGHRS and YFSETQ. The germline V and J ends were trimmed by 6 bases and 0 bases, with 12 bases remaining between them. CDR3 amino acids: CASTEQGMNTEAFF. The DNA for the CDR3 is TGCGCCAGCACCGAACAGGGAATGAACACTGAAGCTTTCTTT.

This chain connects TRBV27 to TRBJ2-7; maybe TRBD1 (5 bases). There are 14 residues in the CDR3. Between the trimmed V and J ends, which lost 4 bases and 4 bases, there was a span of 14 bases. CDR1 MNHEY and CDR2 SMNVEV come from the germline V gene (reference sequence). The CDR3 is CASSSQGRVYEQYF. The CDR3 region has the DNA TGTGCCAGCAGTTCCCAAGGCAGGGTTTACGAGCAGTACTTC.

The gene calls are TRBV11-2 and TRBJ2-3; D is undetermined. Trimming shortened V by 5 bases and J by 3 bases, and 9 bases separated the two germline ends. CDR3 length: 13 amino acids. Germline-derived CDR1 and CDR2 are SGHAT and FQNNGV. The CDR3 DNA reads TGTGCCAGCAGCATCGAGCCTACAGATACGCAGTATTTT. It encodes CASSIEPTDTQYF.

This clone came up a few times. The chain carries TRBV2 and TRBJ2-1, with TRBD1 matching over 8 bases. CDR1 is SNHLY and CDR2 is FYNNEI in the germline V gene. This CDR3 region has 15 residues. J was trimmed by 3 bases and V by 5 bases; bases with no gene match: 6. CDR3 sequence: CASSRQGINYNEQFF. DNA for the CDR3: TGTGCCAGCAGTCGACAGGGGATTAACTACAATGAGCAGTTCTTC.

This chain uses TRBV7-8 with TRBJ2-7; D unclear. CDR3 length: 14 residues. V was clipped by 2 bases and J by 4 bases, with 12 bases between them. Germline CDR1 reads SGHVS; CDR2 reads FQNEAQ. The CDR3 protein is CASSLPSDHYEQYF. The CDR3 coding sequence is TGTGCCAGCAGCTTACCCAGCGATCATTACGAGCAGTACTTC.

This chain uses TRBV10-3 with TRBJ1-2; D uncertain. Trimming pared 2 bases from V and 8 bases from J, leaving 9 bases between. Germline CDR1 is ENHRY and CDR2 is SYGVKD. CDR3 length: 12 residues. CDR3 DNA: TGTGCCATCAGTGAGCTGAAGGAGGGCTACACCTTC. This encodes CAISELKEGYTF.

There are a few counts of this clone. The J gene is TRBJ2-7, the V gene TRBV5-1; D remains ambiguous. This CDR3 has 13 residues. V lost 0 bases and J lost 4, with 8 bases in between. Germline lookup yields CDR1 SGHRS and CDR2 YFSETQ. The CDR3 DNA reads TGCGCCAGCAGCTTGGTTCCATTTTACGAGCAGTACTTC. Translation: CASSLVPFYEQYF.

The chain joins TRBV5-1 to TRBJ2-5, with D possibly being TRBD1 (6 bases). Trimming removed 3 bases from V and 4 bases from J, with 19 bases in between. The CDR3 has 16 residues. CDR1 is SGHRS and CDR2 is YFSETQ in the germline V gene. DNA of the CDR3: TGCGCCAGCAGCTCGACCTATGGGACACGTGGAGAGACCCAGTACTTC. Protein: CASSSTYGTRGETQYF.

This chain connects TRBV29-1 to TRBJ2-1; D gene unclear. The V gene's germline CDR1 is SQVTM and CDR2 ANQGSEA. The CDR3 is 11 residues long. Trimming removed 1 base at V and 8 bases at J, with 6 bases between. This CDR3 reads CSVEVVDEQFF. The CDR3 DNA sequence: TGCAGCGTTGAAGTCGTCGATGAGCAGTTCTTC.

The genes are TRBV11-3 and TRBJ2-1; 11 bases are a match to TRBD2. In germline, CDR1 is SGHNT, CDR2 YENEEA. Unmatched junction bases numbered 14, after V lost 4 bases and J lost 0 bases. This CDR3 has 20 residues. The CDR3 is CASSSSPGTSGMSSYNEQFF. The CDR3 DNA follows: TGTGCCAGCAGCTCCTCCCCCGGGACTAGCGGAATGAGCTCCTACAATGAGCAGTTCTTC. Full variable domain (rest looked up from reference TRBV11-3 and TRBJ2-1): EAGVVQSPRYKIIEKKQPVAFWCNPISGHNTLYWYLQNLGQGPELLIRYENEEAVDDSQLPKDRFSAERLKGVDSTLKIQPAELGDSAVYLCASSSSPGTSGMSSYNEQFFGPGTRLTVL.

The rearrangement uses TRBV18 and TRBJ2-1; D call uncertain. Germline-derived CDR1 and CDR2 are KGHSH and LQKENI. Trimming shortened V by 4 bases and J by 10 bases, and 8 bases separated the two germline ends. CDR3 size: 11 residues. The CDR3 DNA reads TGTGCCAGCTCACTGGCAGGAGAGCAGTTCTTC. Protein product: CASSLAGEQFF.

The table lists this clone with a few counts. V and J are TRBV11-3 and TRBJ1-1; possible D gene TRBD1, 5 bases. The CDR3 consists of 12 residues. Germline V gives CDR1 SGHNT, CDR2 YENEEA. V lost 6 bases, J lost 5 bases, and 10 bases lay in between. DNA of the CDR3: TGTGCCAGCAGTTACGGGGGAACTGAAGCTTTCTTT. Its protein product is CASSYGGTEAFF. The full variable domain, rest sourced from reference TRBV11-3 and TRBJ1-1, is EAGVVQSPRYKIIEKKQPVAFWCNPISGHNTLYWYLQNLGQGPELLIRYENEEAVDDSQLPKDRFSAERLKGVDSTLKIQPAELGDSAVYLCASSYGGTEAFFGQGTRLTVV.

This clone has a handful of counts. This chain links TRBV7-3 with TRBJ1-2; 10 bases match TRBD1. This CDR3 contains 14 residues. Germline V gene sequence: CDR1 SGHTA, CDR2 FQGTGA. The J segment lost 8 bases and the V segment lost 5 bases, leaving 8 bases of the junction unmatched. CDR3 sequence reads: CASSTGTGERGYTF. DNA for the CDR3: TGTGCCAGCAGCACTGGGACAGGGGAAAGGGGCTACACCTTC.